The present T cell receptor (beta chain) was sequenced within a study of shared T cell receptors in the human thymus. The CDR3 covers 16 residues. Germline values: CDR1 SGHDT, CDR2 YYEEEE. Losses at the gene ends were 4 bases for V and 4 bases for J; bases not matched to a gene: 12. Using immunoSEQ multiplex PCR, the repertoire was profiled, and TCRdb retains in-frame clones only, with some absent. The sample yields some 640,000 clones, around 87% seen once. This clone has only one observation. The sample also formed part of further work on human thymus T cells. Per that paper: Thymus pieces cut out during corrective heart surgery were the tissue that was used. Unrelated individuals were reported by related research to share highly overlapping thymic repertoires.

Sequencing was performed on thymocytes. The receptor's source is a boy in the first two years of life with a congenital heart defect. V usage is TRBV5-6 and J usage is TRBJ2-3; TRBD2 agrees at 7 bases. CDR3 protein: CASSPIRTRSSDTQYF. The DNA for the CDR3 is TGTGCCAGCAGCCCCATCAGGACTAGATCTTCAGATACGCAGTATTTT.